Each of the 10 T cell receptor beta chains below was sequenced from the same sample in a study of T-cell reconstitution after alpha-beta-depleted transplantation in children. Researchers prepared the TCRbeta library using unique molecular identifiers, the study reports. One entry per CDR3 protein results from TCRdb running MiXCR on the PCR reads. The sample includes 600,000 to 800,000 distinct CDR3 sequences, about 12% of them seen just once. Specimen: PBMCs, collected before TCRalphabeta/CD19-depleted stem cell transplant. The source is a girl aged 2 to 10 with congenital amegakaryocytic thrombocytopenia, due to receive a stem cell transplant.

This clonotype was detected a few times. V gene TRBV20-1 combines with J gene TRBJ2-3; 11 nucleotides line up with TRBD2. The J segment lost 1 base and the V segment lost 6 bases, leaving 12 bases of the junction unmatched. The CDR3 contains 17 residues. In germline, CDR1 is DFQATT, CDR2 SNEGSKA (reference sequence). The CDR3 DNA follows: TGCAGTGCCATGGCACCAATAGCGGGAGGGGGCACAGATACGCAGTATTTT. As protein: CSAMAPIAGGGTDTQYF.

This clonotype has ten or more counts. This sequence joins TRBV5-1 and TRBJ1-2, with TRBD1 identical over 10 bases. The CDR3 has 15 amino acids. After removal of 4 bases from V and 5 bases from J, the junction contained 8 bases not matched to a gene. Germline CDR1 SGHRS, CDR2 YFSETQ. CDR3 DNA sequence: TGCGCCAGCAGCGACAGCGGGACAGGGGAGTATGGCTACACCTTC. Translating it yields CASSDSGTGEYGYTF.

The V gene is TRBV20-1, the J gene TRBJ2-3; tentative D call: TRBD2 (6 bases). The CDR3 covers 16 residues. From germline, CDR1 is DFQATT and CDR2 SNEGSKA (reference sequence). V shed 0 bases and J shed 0 bases, with 13 bases lying between them. The DNA of the CDR3 is TGCAGTGCTAGAGATCTTAGGGGACTTAGCACAGATACGCAGTATTTT. It is translated as CSARDLRGLSTDTQYF.

V usage is TRBV5-1 and J usage is TRBJ2-1; maybe TRBD1 (6 bases). This CDR3 has 15 residues. V was shortened by 4 bases and J by 5 bases, with 16 bases between the two germline ends. CDR1 and CDR2 (germline): SGHRS, YFSETQ. The CDR3 here is CASSPFQGRDNEQFF. The CDR3 nucleotides are TGCGCCAGCAGCCCTTTTCAGGGGCGCGACAATGAGCAGTTCTTC.

The rearrangement links TRBV19 to TRBJ1-5, with D hard to call. This CDR3 spans 14 amino acids. V was shortened by 1 base and J by 7 bases, with 11 bases between the two germline ends. From germline, CDR1 is LNHDA and CDR2 SQIVND (reference sequence). DNA of the CDR3: TGTGCCAGTAGTATAGGGGCAGTTTGGCAGCCCCAGCATTTT. This translates into CASSIGAVWQPQHF.

This clonotype was recorded many times. The chain is built from TRBV10-3 and TRBJ2-1, with 14 bases that match TRBD2. This CDR3 is 17 amino acids long. Germline V gene data show CDR1 as ENHRY and CDR2 as SYGVKD. The trim removed 6 bases at V and 6 bases at J, leaving 10 bases unmatched. CDR3: CAISGLTSGRASNEQFF. The CDR3, as DNA: TGTGCCATCAGCGGCCTGACTAGCGGGAGGGCTAGCAATGAGCAGTTCTTC.

This clonotype showed up many times. The chain uses TRBV12-3 or TRBV12-4 and TRBJ2-3; D gene unclear. Trimming removed 8 bases from V and 2 bases from J, with 17 bases in between. The CDR3 runs to 15 residues. This CDR3 is CASVLSRVNTDTQYF. As DNA, the CDR3 is TGTGCCAGCGTCCTTAGCCGGGTGAACACAGATACGCAGTATTTT.

This sequence joins TRBV10-3 and TRBJ2-2; perhaps D is TRBD1 or TRBD2 (5 bases each). V lost 8 bases, J lost 5 bases, and 12 bases lay in between. CDR1 is ENHRY and CDR2 is SYGVKD in the germline V gene. This CDR3 comprises 13 residues. The CDR3 region has the DNA TGTGCCATCGTAAGCGAGGGGACCGGGGAGCTGTTTTTT. It codes for CAIVSEGTGELFF.

This chain uses TRBV20-1 with TRBJ1-4; TRBD1 matches at 7 bases. V gave up 3 bases and J gave up 4 bases; unmatched junction bases: 11. The CDR3 length is 16 residues. Germline V gene data show CDR1 as DFQATT and CDR2 as SNEGSKA (reference sequence). DNA for the CDR3: TGCAGTGCTAGGGGACAGACCCAACCCTTTAATGAAAAACTGTTTTTT. This translates into CSARGQTQPFNEKLFF.

The sample holds many counts of this clonotype. The V gene is TRBV20-1, the J gene TRBJ1-5, with D maybe TRBD1 (6 bases). Deletions cut 6 bases from V and 5 bases from J, with 14 bases between. The germline CDR1 and CDR2 sequences are DFQATT and SNEGSKA (reference sequence). This CDR3 region has 13 residues. Here the CDR3 reads CSAGTSRDQPQHF. CDR3 DNA sequence: TGCAGTGCGGGGACATCACGGGATCAGCCCCAGCATTTT.